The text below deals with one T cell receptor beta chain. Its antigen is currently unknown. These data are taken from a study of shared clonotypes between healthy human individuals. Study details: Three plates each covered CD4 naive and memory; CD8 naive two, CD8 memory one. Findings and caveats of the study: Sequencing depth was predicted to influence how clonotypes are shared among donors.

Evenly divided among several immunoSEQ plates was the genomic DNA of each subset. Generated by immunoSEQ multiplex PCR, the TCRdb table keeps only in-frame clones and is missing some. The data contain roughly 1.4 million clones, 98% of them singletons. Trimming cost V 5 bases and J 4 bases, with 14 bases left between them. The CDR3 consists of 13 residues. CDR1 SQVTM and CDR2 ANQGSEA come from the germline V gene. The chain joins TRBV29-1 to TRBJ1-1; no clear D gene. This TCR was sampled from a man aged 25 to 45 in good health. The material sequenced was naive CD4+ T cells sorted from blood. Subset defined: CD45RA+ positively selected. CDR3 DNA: TGCAGCGTTCGTCGCCCGGCGGGCACTGAAGCTTTCTTT. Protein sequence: CSVRRPAGTEAFF.